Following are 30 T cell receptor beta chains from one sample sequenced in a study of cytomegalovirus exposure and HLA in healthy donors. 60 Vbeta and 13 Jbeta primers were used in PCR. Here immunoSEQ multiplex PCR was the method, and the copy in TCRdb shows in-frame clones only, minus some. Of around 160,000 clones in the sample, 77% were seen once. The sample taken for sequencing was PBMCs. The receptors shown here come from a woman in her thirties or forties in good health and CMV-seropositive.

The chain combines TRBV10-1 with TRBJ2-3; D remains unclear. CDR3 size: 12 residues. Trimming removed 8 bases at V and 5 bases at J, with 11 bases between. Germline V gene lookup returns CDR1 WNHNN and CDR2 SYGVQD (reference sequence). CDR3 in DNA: TGCGCCAGCTCCGAAGCCAAAGATACGCAGTATTTT. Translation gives CASSEAKDTQYF.

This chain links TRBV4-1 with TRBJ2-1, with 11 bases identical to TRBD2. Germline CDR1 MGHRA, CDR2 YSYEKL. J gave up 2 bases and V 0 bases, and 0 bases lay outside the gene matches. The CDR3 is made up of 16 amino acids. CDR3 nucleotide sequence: TGCGCCAGCAGCCAAGAGACTAGCGGGGCCTACAATGAGCAGTTCTTC. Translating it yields CASSQETSGAYNEQFF.

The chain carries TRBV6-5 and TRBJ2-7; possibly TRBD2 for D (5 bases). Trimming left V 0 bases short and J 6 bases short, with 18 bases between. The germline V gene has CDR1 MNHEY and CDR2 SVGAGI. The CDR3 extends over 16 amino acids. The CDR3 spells CASSYSPTRSSGEQYF. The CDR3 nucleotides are TGTGCCAGCAGTTACTCCCCTACTAGAAGCTCGGGCGAGCAGTACTTC.

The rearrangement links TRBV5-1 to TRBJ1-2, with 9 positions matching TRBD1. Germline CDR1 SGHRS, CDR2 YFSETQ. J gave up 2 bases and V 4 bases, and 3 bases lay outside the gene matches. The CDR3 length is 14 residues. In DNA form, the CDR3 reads TGCGCCAGCAGCCCAACAGGGGGCAACTATGGCTACACCTTC. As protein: CASSPTGGNYGYTF.

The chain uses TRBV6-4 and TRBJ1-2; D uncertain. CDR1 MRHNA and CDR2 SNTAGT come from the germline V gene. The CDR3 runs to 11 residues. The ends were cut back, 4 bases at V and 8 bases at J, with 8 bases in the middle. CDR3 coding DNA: TGTGCCAGCAGTGTTTCGAGGGGCTACACCTTC. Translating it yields CASSVSRGYTF.

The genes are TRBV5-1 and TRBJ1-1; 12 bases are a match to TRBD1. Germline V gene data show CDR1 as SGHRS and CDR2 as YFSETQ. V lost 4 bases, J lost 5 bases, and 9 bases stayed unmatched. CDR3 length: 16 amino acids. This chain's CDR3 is CASSPGQGALGTEAFF. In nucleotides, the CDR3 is TGCGCCAGCAGCCCGGGACAGGGGGCGTTGGGGACTGAAGCTTTCTTT.

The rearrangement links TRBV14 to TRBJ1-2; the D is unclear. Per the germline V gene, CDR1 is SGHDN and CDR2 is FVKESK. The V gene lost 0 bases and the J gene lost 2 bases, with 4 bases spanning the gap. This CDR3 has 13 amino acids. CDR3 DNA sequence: TGTGCCAGCAGCCAAGAGAGGAACTATGGCTACACCTTC. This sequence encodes CASSQERNYGYTF.

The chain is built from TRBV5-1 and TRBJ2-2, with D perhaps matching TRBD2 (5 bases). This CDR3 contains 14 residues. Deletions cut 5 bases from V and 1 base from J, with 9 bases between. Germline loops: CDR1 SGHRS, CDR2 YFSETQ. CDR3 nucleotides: TGCGCCAGCAGTCCCGGGGAGAACACCGGGGAGCTGTTTTTT. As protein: CASSPGENTGELFF.

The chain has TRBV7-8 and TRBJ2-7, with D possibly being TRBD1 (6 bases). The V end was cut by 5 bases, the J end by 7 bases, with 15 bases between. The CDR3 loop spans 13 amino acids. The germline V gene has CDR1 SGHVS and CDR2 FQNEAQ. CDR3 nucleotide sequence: TGTGCCAGCAGCCTGAGGGACACAAGGGAGCAGTACTTC. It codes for CASSLRDTREQYF. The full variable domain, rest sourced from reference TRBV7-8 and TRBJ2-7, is GAGVSQSPRYKVAKRGQDVALRCDPISGHVSLFWYQQALGQGPEFLTYFQNEAQLDKSGLPSDRFFAERPEGSVSTLKIQRTQQEDSAVYLCASSLRDTREQYFGPGTRLTVT.

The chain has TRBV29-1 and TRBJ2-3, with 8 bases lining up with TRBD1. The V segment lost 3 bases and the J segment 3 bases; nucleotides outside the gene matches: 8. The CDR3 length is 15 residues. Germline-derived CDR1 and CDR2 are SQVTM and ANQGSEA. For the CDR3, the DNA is TGCAGCGTTGATGTGGCAGGGGGCGCGACAGATACGCAGTATTTT. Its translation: CSVDVAGGATDTQYF.

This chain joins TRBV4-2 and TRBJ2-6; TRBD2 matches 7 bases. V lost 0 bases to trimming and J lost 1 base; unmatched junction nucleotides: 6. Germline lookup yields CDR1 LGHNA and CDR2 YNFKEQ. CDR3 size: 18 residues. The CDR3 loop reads CASSQDYGEGSGANVLTF. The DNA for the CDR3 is TGTGCCAGCAGCCAAGATTATGGGGAGGGGTCTGGGGCCAACGTCCTGACTTTC.

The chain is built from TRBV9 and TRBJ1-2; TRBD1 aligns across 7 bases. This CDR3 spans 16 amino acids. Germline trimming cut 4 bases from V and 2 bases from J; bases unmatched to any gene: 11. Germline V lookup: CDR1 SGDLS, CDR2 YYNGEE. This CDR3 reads CASSLQEGDSNYGYTF. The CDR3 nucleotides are TGTGCCAGCAGCCTGCAAGAGGGGGACAGCAACTATGGCTACACCTTC.

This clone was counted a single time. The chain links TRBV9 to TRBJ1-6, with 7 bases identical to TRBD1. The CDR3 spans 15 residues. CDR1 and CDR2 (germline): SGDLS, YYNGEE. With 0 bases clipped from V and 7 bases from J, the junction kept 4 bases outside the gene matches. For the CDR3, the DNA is TGTGCCAGCAGCGTAGGGGAACAGGGGAATTCACCCCTCCACTTT. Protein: CASSVGEQGNSPLHF.

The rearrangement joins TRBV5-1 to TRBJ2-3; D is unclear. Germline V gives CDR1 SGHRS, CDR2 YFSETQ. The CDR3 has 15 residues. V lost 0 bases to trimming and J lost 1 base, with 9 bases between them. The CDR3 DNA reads TGCGCCAGCAGCTTGGCGGCCCAGGGCACAGATACGCAGTATTTT. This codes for CASSLAAQGTDTQYF.

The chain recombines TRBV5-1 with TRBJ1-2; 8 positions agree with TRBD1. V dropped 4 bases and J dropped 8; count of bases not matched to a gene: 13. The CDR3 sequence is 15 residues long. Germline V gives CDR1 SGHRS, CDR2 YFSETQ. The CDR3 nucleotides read TGCGCCAGCAGCCCCCCTGACAGGGGACTTCGGGGCTACACCTTC. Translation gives CASSPPDRGLRGYTF.

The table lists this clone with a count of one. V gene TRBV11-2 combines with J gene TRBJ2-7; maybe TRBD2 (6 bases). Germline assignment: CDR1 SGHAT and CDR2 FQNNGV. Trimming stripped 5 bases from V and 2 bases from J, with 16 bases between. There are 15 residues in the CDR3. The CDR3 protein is CASSLGGDLTYEQYF. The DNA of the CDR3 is TGTGCCAGCAGCCTGGGGGGAGACCTAACCTACGAGCAGTACTTC.

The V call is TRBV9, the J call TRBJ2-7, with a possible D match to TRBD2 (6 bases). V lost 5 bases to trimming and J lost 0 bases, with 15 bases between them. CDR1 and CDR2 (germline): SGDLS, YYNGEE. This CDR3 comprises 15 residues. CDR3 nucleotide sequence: TGTGCCAGCAGTGAAGGAGGGGCCAGCTCCTACGAGCAGTACTTC. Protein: CASSEGGASSYEQYF.

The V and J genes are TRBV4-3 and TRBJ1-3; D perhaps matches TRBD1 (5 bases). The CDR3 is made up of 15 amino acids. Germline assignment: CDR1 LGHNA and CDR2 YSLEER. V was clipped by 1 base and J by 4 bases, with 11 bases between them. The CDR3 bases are TGCGCCAGCAGCCAAGGGACACGGGGGGGAAACACCATATATTTT. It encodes CASSQGTRGGNTIYF.

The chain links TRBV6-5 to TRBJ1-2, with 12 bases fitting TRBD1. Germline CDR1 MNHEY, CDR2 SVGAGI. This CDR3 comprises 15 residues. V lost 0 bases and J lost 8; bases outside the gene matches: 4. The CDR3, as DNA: TGTGCCAGCAGTTACTCGACGGGACAGGGGGCAGGCTACACCTTC. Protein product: CASSYSTGQGAGYTF.

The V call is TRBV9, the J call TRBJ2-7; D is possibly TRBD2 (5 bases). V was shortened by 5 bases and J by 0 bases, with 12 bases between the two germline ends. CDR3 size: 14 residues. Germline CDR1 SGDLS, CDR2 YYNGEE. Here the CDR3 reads CASSTTGSSYEQYF. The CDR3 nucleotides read TGTGCCAGCAGTACGACTGGGAGCTCCTACGAGCAGTACTTC.

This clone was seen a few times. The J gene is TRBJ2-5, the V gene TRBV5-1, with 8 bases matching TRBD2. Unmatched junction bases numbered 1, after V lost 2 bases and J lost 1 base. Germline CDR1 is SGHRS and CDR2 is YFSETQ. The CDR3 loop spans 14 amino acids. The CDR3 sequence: CASSFAGGQETQYF. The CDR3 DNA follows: TGCGCCAGCAGCTTCGCGGGAGGCCAAGAGACCCAGTACTTC.

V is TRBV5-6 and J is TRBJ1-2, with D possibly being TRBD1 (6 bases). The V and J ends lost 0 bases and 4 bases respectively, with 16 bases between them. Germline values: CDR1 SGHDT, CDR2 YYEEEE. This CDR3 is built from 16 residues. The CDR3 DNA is TGTGCCAGCAGCTTGGAGGGGGATGGGGAGAGCTATGGCTACACCTTC. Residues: CASSLEGDGESYGYTF.

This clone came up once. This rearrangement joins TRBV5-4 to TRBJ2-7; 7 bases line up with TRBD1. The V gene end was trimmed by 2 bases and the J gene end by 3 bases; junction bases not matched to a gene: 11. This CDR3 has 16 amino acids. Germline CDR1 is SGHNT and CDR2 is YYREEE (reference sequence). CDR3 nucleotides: TGTGCCAGCAGCTTAGGTAGAGGACAGGCCCTCTACGAGCAGTACTTC. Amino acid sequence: CASSLGRGQALYEQYF.

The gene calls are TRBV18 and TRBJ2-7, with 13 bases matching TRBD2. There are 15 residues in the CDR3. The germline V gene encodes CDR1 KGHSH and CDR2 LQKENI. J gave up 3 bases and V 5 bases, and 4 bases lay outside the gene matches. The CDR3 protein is CASSRTSGGVYEQYF. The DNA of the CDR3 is TGTGCCAGCTCAAGGACTAGCGGGGGTGTCTACGAGCAGTACTTC.

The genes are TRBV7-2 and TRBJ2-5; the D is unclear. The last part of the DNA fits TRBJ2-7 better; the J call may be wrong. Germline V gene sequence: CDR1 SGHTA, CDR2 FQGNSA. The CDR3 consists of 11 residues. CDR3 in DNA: TGTGCCAGCAGCGTGAGCTACGAGCAGTACTTC. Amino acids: CASSVSYEQYF.

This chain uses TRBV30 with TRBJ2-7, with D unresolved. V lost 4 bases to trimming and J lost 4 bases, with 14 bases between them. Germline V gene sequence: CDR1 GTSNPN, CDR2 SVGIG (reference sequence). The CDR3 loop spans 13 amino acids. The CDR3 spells CAWIPTEKYEQYF. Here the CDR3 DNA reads TGTGCCTGGATTCCCACGGAGAAGTACGAGCAGTACTTC.

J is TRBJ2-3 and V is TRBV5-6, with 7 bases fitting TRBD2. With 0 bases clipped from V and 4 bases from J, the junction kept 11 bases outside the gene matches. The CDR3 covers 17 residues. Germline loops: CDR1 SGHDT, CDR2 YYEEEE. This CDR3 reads CASSLGWGGSVADTQYF. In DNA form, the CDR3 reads TGTGCCAGCAGCTTGGGGTGGGGGGGGTCAGTCGCAGATACGCAGTATTTT.

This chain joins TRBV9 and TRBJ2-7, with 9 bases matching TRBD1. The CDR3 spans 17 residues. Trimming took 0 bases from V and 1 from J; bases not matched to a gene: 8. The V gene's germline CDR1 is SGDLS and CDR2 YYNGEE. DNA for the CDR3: TGTGCCAGCAGCGTAGACCCACCAGGGACAGGGTCCTACGAGCAGTACTTC. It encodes CASSVDPPGTGSYEQYF.

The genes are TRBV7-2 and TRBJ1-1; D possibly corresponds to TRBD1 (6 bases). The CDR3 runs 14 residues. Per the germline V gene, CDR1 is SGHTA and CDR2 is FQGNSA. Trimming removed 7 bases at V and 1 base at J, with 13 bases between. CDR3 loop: CASISGQWNTEAFF. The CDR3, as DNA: TGTGCCAGCATCTCAGGACAGTGGAACACTGAAGCTTTCTTT.

CDR3 residues: CASSLAGQGLEKLFF. CDR3 coding DNA: TGTGCCAGCAGCTTAGCGGGACAGGGACTTGAAAAACTGTTTTTT. The chain joins TRBV7-8 to TRBJ1-4; 9 bases align to TRBD1. Germline V lookup: CDR1 SGHVS, CDR2 FQNEAQ. The CDR3 consists of 15 residues. V dropped 0 bases and J dropped 7; count of bases not matched to a gene: 3.